This passage covers 8 T cell receptor beta chains from one sample sequenced in a study of control samples from healthy donors and cancer patients. Clones were read by immunoSEQ multiplex PCR, and TCRdb kept only the in-frame ones, dropping some. The sample has 60,000 to 70,000 clones; 85% are singletons. Material for sequencing was blood. These receptors all stem from a man aged 35-49 years in good health.

V gene TRBV7-3 combines with J gene TRBJ2-5; 7 nucleotides match TRBD1. This CDR3 contains 13 residues. CDR1 and CDR2 (germline): SGHTA, FQGTGA. With 3 bases clipped from V and 10 bases from J, the junction kept 8 bases outside the gene matches. CDR3 sequence reads: CASSLGQHNHQYF. The CDR3 DNA reads TGTGCCAGCAGCTTGGGACAGCACAACCACCAGTACTTC.

The gene calls are TRBV11-3 and TRBJ2-4; no definite D call. Germline V gene data show CDR1 as SGHNT and CDR2 as YENEEA. Trimming shortened V by 1 base and J by 5 bases, and 6 bases separated the two germline ends. This CDR3 comprises 13 residues. The CDR3 reads CASSLGSENIQYF. As DNA, the CDR3 is TGTGCCAGCAGCTTAGGGAGTGAAAACATTCAGTACTTC.

CDR3 residues: CASSQGSLPEYNEQFF. For the CDR3, the DNA is TGCGCCAGCAGCCAAGGGTCCCTACCCGAGTACAATGAGCAGTTCTTC. The J gene is TRBJ2-1, the V gene TRBV4-3; D gene ambiguous. V lost 1 base and J lost 4, with 14 bases in between. This CDR3 is 16 amino acids long. From germline, CDR1 is LGHNA and CDR2 YSLEER.

The CDR3 sequence: CASSDRQLSTDTQYF. CDR3 coding DNA: TGCGCCAGCAGTGATAGGCAGCTAAGCACAGATACGCAGTATTTT. The rearrangement uses TRBV10-2 and TRBJ2-3; D remains ambiguous. Germline CDR1 is WSHSY and CDR2 is SAAADI. The V end lost 3 bases, the J end lost 0 bases, and 10 bases lay between the germline ends. CDR3 size: 15 residues.

This CDR3 is CASSLVVRETQYF. The CDR3 nucleotides read TGCGCCAGCAGCTTGGTGGTTCGAGAGACCCAGTACTTC. The chain has TRBV5-1 and TRBJ2-5; D unresolved. Trimming left V 0 bases short and J 4 bases short, with 7 bases between. This CDR3 spans 13 amino acids. CDR1 and CDR2 (germline): SGHRS, YFSETQ.

The J gene is TRBJ2-1, the V gene TRBV2; D possibly corresponds to TRBD2 (6 bases). The CDR3 consists of 14 residues. The V end was cut by 6 bases, the J end by 7 bases, with 16 bases between. Germline values: CDR1 SNHLY, CDR2 FYNNEI. DNA for the CDR3: TGTGCCAGCAGCGAGGACTATTTTGGGAATGAGCAGTTCTTC. Translated, it gives CASSEDYFGNEQFF.

This clone occurred a few times. The chain carries TRBV9 and TRBJ2-5, with D uncertain. V gave up 9 bases and J gave up 1 base, with 10 bases separating them. The germline CDR1 and CDR2 sequences are SGDLS and YYNGEE. This CDR3 comprises 12 residues. CDR3 protein: CATFTGQETQYF. The CDR3, as DNA: TGTGCCACCTTTACTGGCCAAGAGACCCAGTACTTC.

The J gene is TRBJ2-1, the V gene TRBV7-2; 9 bases align to TRBD2. The germline V gene encodes CDR1 SGHTA and CDR2 FQGNSA. Losses at the gene ends were 6 bases for V and 4 bases for J; bases not matched to a gene: 7. The CDR3 has 15 residues. The CDR3 coding sequence is TGTGCCAGCAGGCAGACTAGCGGATCTTACAATGAGCAGTTCTTC. It is translated as CASRQTSGSYNEQFF.